One and the same sample provided the 4 T cell receptor beta chains below, sequenced in a study of T cell responses to AZD1222 COVID-19 vaccine. TCRdb keeps only in-frame clones here, not all; method: immunoSEQ multiplex PCR. The sample has 150,000 to 200,000 clones, 85% to 95% seen once. Sequenced here: peripheral blood, sampled on day 0 of AZD1222 vaccination. These receptors originate from an adult in good health.

V is TRBV18 and J is TRBJ2-1; a weak D match, TRBD1 (6 bases). V lost 2 bases, J lost 5 bases, and 13 bases lay in between. CDR1 KGHSH and CDR2 LQKENI come from the germline V gene. CDR3 length: 15 residues. CDR3 in amino acids: CASSPWGQTDNEQFF. For the CDR3, the DNA is TGTGCCAGCTCACCATGGGGGCAAACGGACAATGAGCAGTTCTTC.

The rearrangement uses TRBV19 and TRBJ2-6, with 8 positions matching TRBD2. Germline V CDR1 and CDR2: LNHDA, SQIVND (reference sequence). There are 17 residues in the CDR3. J was trimmed by 1 base and V by 3 bases; bases with no gene match: 5. CDR3 in amino acids: CASSISGSGSGANVLTF. Written as DNA, the CDR3 is TGTGCCAGTAGTATCAGCGGGAGCGGGTCTGGGGCCAACGTCCTGACTTTC.

This rearrangement joins TRBV5-4 to TRBJ1-2, with a tentative D call TRBD1 (6 bases). This CDR3 contains 17 residues. CDR1 is SGHNT, CDR2 YYREEE, per germline (reference sequence). Trimming took off 3 bases at V and 2 bases at J, with 20 bases between the two ends. The CDR3 DNA is TGTGCCAGCAGCTATACCCACCTCAGGGGAACCAACTATGGCTACACCTTC. Translation: CASSYTHLRGTNYGYTF.

This sequence joins TRBV2 and TRBJ2-7; D unclear. CDR1 SNHLY and CDR2 FYNNEI come from the germline V gene. V shed 6 bases and J shed 9 bases, with 12 bases lying between them. This CDR3 has 11 amino acids. For the CDR3, the DNA is TGTGCCAGCAGGGATTTCCGTAGGCAGTACTTC. As protein: CASRDFRRQYF. The full variable domain, rest sourced from reference TRBV2 and TRBJ2-7, is EPEVTQTPSHQVTQMGQEVILRCVPISNHLYFYWYRQILGQKVEFLVSFYNNEISEKSEIFDDQFSVERPDGSNFTLKIRSTKLEDSAMYFCASRDFRRQYFGPGTRLTVT.